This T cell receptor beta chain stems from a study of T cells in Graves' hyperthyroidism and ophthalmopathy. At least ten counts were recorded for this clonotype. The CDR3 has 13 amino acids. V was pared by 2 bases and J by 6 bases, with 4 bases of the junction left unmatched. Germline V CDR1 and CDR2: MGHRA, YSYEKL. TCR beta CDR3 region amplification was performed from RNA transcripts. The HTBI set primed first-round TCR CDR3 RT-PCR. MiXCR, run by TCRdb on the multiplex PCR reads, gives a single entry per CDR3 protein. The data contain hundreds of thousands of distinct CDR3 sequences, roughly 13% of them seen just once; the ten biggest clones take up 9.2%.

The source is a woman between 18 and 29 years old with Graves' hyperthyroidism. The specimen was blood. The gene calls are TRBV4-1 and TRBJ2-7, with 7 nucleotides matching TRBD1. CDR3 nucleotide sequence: TGCGCCAGCAGCCAATCCGACAGGGCCGAGCAGTACTTC. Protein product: CASSQSDRAEQYF.